This entry concerns a single T cell receptor (beta chain). Its antigen is currently unknown. The sample carries other DNA sequences with the same CDR3. Treatment defined: about 20 received Ad26.COV2.S at low or high dose, single or two shots; five or six received placebo; per-sample allocation not given. Material that was analyzed had been drawn on day 63 after the first vaccine or placebo injection. This sample was included in a study of Ad26.COV2.S vaccination and SARS-CoV-2 variants. Findings of the study overall: Analytic work on TCR breadth and depth might have understated the full extent of total T cell responses.

V was clipped by 1 base and J by 6 bases, with 7 bases between them. The CDR3 extends over 12 amino acids. The germline V gene encodes CDR1 LGHDT and CDR2 YNNKEL (reference sequence). TCRdb's table, derived via immunoSEQ multiplex PCR, lists solely in-frame clones and lacks some. Among roughly 460,000 clones listed, about nine tenths were seen once. This chain joins TRBV3-1 (or the pseudogene TRBV3-2) and TRBJ2-7; weak D call: TRBD1 (6 bases). The sequenced sample was peripheral blood, obtained in a trial of Ad26.COV2.S vaccine versus placebo. The sequence derives from a person aged 18-60 years who received the Ad26.COV2.S COVID-19 vaccine or a placebo. The CDR3 region is CASSQVGGEQYF. CDR3 coding DNA: TGTGCCAGCAGCCAAGTAGGGGGCGAGCAGTACTTC.